This T cell receptor (beta chain) was documented in a study of CD8 T cells in Susac syndrome. This clonotype has just one count. Negative isolation was used for CD8+ and CD4+ T cells, and FACS enrichment was applied to TEMRA cells. Roughly 0.5 to 1 ug RNA was reverse transcribed with random hexamers. An immunoSEQ multiplex PCR amplified TCR beta CDR3 over 54 Vbeta and 13 Jbeta. TCRdb reprocessed the immunoSEQ multiplex PCR reads with MiXCR, giving one entry per CDR3 protein. The table lists just over 150,000 distinct CDR3 sequences, over 85% of them singletons. V gave up 3 bases and J gave up 5 bases, with 10 bases separating them. CDR3 length equals 13 residues. From germline, CDR1 is PRHDT and CDR2 FYEKMQ (reference sequence).

The V gene is TRBV13, the J gene TRBJ1-1; maybe TRBD1 (6 bases). The sample was CD8+ T cells from PBMCs. The clonotype was recovered from a human donor with multiple sclerosis. The CDR3 is CASSFQRGTEAFF. The CDR3, as DNA: TGTGCCAGCAGCTTTCAAAGGGGGACTGAAGCTTTCTTT.